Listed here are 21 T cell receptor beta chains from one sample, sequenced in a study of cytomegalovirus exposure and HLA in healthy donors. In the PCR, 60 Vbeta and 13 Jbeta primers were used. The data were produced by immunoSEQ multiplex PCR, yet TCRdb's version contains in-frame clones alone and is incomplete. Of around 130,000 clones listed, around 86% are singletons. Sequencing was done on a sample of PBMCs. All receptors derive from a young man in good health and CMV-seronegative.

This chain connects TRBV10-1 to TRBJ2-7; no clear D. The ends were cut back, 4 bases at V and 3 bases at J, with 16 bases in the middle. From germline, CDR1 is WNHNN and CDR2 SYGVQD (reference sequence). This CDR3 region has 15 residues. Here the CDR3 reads CASSGCRAVVYEQYF. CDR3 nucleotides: TGCGCCAGCAGTGGGTGCCGAGCCGTAGTCTACGAGCAGTACTTC.

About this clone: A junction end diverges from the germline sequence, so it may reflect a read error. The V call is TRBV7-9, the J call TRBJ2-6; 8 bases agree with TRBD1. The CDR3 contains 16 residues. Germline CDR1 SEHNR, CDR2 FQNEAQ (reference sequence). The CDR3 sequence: CASSGQGASGANGLTF. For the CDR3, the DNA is TGTGCCAGCAGCGGGCAGGGGGCGTCGGGGGCCAACGGCCTGACTTTC.

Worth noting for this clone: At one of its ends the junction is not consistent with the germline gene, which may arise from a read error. CDR3 in DNA: TGTGCCAGCAACTTAGCGCGCGGAGTGAACACTGAAGCTTTCTTT. Its translation: CASNLARGVNTEAFF. V is TRBV7-9 and J is TRBJ1-1; D is uncertain. Germline loops: CDR1 SEHNR, CDR2 FQNEAQ (reference sequence). The CDR3 totals 15 residues.

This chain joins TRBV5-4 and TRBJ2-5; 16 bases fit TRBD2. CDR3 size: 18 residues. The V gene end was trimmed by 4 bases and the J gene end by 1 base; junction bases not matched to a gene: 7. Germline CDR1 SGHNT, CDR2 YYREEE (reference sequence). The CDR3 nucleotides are TGTGCCAGCAGCACACCGGGACTAGCGGGGGGGACCCAAGAGACCCAGTACTTC. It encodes CASSTPGLAGGTQETQYF.

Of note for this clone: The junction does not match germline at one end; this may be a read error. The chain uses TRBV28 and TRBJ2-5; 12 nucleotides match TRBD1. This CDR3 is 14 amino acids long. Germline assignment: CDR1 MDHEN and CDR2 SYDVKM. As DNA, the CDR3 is TGTGCCAGCAGTTTTTGGGACAGGGGGCGCAATCCTGACTTC. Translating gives CASSFWDRGRNPDF. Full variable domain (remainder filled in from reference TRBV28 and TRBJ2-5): DVKVTQSSRYLVKRTGEKVFLECVQDMDHENMFWYRQDPGLGLRLIYFSYDVKMKEKGDIPEGYSVSREKKERFSLILESASTNQTSMYLCASSFWDRGRNPDFGPGTRLLVL.

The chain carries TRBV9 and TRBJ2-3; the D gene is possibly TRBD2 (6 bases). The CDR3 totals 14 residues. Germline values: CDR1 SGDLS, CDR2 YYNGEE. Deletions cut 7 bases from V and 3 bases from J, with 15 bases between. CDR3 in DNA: TGTGCCAGCTCAAGGGAGCGGGCTACAGATACGCAGTATTTT. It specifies CASSRERATDTQYF.

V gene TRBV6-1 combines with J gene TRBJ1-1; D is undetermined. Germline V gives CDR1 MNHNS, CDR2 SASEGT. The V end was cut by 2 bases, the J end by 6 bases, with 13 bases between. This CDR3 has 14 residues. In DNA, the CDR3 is TGTGCCAGCAGTGAACGAACGGGGATCGCTGAAGCTTTCTTT. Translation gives CASSERTGIAEAFF.

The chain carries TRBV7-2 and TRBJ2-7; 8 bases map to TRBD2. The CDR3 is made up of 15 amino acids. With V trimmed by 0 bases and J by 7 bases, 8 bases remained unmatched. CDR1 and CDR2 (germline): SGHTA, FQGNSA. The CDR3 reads CASSLAAGAGGEQYF. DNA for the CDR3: TGTGCCAGCAGCTTAGCCGCAGGCGCGGGAGGAGAGCAGTACTTC.

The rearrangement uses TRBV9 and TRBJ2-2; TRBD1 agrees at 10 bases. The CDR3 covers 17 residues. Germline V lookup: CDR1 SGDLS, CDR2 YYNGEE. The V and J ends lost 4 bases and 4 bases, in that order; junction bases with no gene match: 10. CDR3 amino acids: CASSLRRTGGFTGELFF. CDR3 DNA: TGTGCCAGCAGCCTTCGAAGGACAGGGGGTTTCACCGGGGAGCTGTTTTTT. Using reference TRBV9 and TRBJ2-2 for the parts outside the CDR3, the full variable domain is DSGVTQTPKHLITATGQRVTLRCSPRSGDLSVYWYQQSLDQGLQFLIQYYNGEERAKGNILERFSAQQFPDLHSELNLSSLELGDSALYFCASSLRRTGGFTGELFFGEGSRLTVL.

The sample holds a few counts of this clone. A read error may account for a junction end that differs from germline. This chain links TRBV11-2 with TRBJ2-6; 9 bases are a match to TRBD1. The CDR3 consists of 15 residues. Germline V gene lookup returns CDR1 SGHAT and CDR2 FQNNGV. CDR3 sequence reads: CASSAQGAGANGLTF. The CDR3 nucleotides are TGTGCCAGCAGCGCACAGGGGGCTGGGGCCAACGGCCTGACTTTC.

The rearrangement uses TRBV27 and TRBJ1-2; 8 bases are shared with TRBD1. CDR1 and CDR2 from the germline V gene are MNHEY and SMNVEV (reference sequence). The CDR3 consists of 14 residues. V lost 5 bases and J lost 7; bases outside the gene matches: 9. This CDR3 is CASSAAATGGGYTF. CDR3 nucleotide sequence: TGTGCCAGCAGTGCAGCGGCTACAGGGGGTGGCTACACCTTC.

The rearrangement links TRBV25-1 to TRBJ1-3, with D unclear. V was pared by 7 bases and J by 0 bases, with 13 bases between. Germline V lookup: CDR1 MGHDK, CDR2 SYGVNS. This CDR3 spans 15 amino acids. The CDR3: CASTADTSSGNTIYF. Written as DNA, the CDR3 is TGTGCCAGCACCGCCGACACCAGCTCTGGAAACACCATATATTTT.

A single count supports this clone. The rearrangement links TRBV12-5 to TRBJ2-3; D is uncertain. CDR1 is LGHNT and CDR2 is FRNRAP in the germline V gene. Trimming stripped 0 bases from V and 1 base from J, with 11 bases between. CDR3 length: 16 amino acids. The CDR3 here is CASGLVRWSGTDTQYF. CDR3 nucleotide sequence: TGTGCTAGTGGTTTGGTAAGGTGGAGCGGCACAGATACGCAGTATTTT.

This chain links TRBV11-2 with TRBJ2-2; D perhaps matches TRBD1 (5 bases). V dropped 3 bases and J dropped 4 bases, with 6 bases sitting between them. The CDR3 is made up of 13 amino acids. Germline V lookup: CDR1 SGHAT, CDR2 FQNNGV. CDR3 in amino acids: CASSFQGTGELFF. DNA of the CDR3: TGTGCCAGCAGCTTTCAGGGCACCGGGGAGCTGTTTTTT.

CDR3 residues: CASSPRSAGYEQYF. As DNA, the CDR3 is TGTGCCAGCAGCCCGAGGAGCGCGGGCTACGAGCAGTACTTC. This chain joins TRBV7-6 and TRBJ2-7; perhaps TRBD2 as D (5 bases). The CDR3 has 14 residues. V dropped 5 bases and J dropped 3 bases, with 14 bases sitting between them. Looked up from germline, CDR1 is SGHVS and CDR2 is FNYEAQ.

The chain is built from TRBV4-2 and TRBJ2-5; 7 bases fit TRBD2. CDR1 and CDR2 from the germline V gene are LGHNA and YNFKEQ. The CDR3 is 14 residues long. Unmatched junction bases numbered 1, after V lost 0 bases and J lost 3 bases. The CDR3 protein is CASSQEGGEETQYF. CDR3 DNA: TGTGCCAGCAGCCAAGAGGGGGGGGAAGAGACCCAGTACTTC.

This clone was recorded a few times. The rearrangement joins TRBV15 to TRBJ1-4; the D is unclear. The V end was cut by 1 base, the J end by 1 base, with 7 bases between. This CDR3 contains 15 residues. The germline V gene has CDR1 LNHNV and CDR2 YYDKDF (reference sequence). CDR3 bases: TGTGCCACCAGCAGAGGGGGAGGAACTAATGAAAAACTGTTTTTT. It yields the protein CATSRGGGTNEKLFF.

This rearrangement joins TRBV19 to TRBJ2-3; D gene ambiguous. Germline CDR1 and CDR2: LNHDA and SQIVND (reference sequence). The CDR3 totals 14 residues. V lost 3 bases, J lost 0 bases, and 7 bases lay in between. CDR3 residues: CASSMRGSTDTQYF. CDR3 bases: TGTGCCAGTAGTATGAGAGGCAGCACAGATACGCAGTATTTT.

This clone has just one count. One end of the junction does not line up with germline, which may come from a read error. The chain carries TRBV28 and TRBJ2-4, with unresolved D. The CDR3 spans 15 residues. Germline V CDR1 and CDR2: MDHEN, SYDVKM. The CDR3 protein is CASSYGGPSKNSQYF. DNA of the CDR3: TGTGCCAGCAGTTACGGTGGCCCGTCCAAAAACAGTCAGTACTTC. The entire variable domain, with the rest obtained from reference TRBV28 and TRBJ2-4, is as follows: DVKVTQSSRYLVKRTGEKVFLECVQDMDHENMFWYRQDPGLGLRLIYFSYDVKMKEKGDIPEGYSVSREKKERFSLILESASTNQTSMYLCASSYGGPSKNSQYFGAGTRLSVL.

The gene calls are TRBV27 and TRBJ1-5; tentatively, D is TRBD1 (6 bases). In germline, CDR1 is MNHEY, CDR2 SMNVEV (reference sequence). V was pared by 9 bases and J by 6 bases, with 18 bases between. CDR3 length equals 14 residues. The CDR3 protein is CASSEGGAGQPQHF. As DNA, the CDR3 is TGTGCCAGTAGTGAAGGGGGGGCAGGTCAGCCCCAGCATTTT.

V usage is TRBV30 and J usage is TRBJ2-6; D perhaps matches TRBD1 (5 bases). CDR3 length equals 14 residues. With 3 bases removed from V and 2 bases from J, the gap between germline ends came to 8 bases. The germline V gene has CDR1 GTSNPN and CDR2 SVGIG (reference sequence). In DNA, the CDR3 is TGTGCCTGGAGCTTAGGGGCTGGGGCCAACGTCCTGACTTTC. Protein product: CAWSLGAGANVLTF.